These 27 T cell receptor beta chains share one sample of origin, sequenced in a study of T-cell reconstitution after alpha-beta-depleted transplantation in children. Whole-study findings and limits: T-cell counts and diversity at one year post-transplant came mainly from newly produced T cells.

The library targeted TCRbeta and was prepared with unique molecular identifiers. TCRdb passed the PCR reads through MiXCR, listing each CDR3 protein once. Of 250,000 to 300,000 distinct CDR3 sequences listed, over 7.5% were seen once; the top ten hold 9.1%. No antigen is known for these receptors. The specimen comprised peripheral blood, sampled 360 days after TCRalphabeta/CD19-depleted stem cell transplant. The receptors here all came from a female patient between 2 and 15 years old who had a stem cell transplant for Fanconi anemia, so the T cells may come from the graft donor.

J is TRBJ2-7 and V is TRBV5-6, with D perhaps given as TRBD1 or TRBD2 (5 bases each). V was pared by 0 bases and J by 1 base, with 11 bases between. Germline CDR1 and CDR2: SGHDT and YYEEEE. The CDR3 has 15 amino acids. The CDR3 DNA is TGTGCCAGCAGCTTGGGCCCGGGACGGTCCTACGAGCAGTACTTC. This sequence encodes CASSLGPGRSYEQYF.

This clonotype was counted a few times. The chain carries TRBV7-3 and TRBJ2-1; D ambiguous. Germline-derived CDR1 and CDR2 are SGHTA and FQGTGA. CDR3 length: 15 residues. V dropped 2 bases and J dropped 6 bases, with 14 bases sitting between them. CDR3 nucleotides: TGTGCCAGCAGCTTAGATTCTAGGCCGGCCAATGAGCAGTTCTTC. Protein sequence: CASSLDSRPANEQFF.

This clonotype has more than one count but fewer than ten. CDR3 DNA sequence: TGTGCCAGCTCACCCGGACTAGCGGCACTCTCCTACGAGCAGTACTTC. The encoded protein is CASSPGLAALSYEQYF. This chain connects TRBV18 to TRBJ2-7; 10 bases fit TRBD2. CDR1 and CDR2 (germline): KGHSH, LQKENI. The CDR3 is made up of 16 amino acids. V shed 3 bases and J 0 bases; nucleotides not matched to a gene: 5.

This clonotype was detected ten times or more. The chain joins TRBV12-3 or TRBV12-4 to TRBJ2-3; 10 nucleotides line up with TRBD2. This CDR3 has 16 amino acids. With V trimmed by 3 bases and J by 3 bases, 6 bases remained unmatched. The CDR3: CASSFPNSGGTDTQYF. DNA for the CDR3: TGTGCCAGCAGTTTTCCCAATAGCGGGGGGACAGATACGCAGTATTTT.

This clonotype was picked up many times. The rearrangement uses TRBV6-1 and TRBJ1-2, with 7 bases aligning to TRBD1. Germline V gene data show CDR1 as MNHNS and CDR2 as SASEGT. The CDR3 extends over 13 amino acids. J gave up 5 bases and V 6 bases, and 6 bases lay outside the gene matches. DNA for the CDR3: TGTGCCAGCAGGCGACAGGGTCCATATGGCTACACCTTC. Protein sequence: CASRRQGPYGYTF.

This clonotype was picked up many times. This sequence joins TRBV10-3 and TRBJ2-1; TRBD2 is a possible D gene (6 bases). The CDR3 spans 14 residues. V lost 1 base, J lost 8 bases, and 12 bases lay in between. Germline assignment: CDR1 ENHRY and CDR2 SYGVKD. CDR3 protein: CAISEFTGDDEQFF. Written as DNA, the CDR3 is TGTGCCATCAGTGAGTTTACGGGGGACGATGAGCAGTTCTTC.

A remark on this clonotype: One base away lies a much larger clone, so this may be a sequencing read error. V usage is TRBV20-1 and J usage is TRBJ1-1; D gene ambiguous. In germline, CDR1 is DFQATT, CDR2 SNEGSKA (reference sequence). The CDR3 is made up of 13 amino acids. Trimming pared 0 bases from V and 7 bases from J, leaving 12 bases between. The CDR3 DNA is TGCAGTGCTAGAGATCGTGGGGAAATTGAAGCTTTCTTT. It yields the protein CSARDRGEIEAFF.

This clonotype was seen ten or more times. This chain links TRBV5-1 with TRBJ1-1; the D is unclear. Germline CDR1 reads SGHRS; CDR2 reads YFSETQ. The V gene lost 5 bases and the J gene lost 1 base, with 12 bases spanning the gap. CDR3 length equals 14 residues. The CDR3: CASRFPPGNTEAFF. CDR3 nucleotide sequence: TGCGCCAGCAGATTTCCCCCAGGGAACACTGAAGCTTTCTTT.

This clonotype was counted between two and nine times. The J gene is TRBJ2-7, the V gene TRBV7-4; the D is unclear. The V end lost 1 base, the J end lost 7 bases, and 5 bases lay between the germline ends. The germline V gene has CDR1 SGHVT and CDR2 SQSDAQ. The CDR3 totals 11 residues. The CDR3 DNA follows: TGTGCCAGCAGCTTAGTGTTTGAGCAGTACGTC. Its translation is CASSLVFEQYV.

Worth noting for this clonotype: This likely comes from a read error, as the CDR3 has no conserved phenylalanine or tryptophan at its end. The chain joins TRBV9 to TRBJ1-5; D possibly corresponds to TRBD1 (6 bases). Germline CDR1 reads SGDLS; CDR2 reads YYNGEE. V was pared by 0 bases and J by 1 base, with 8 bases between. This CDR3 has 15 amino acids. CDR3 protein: CASSVGGLSNQPQHY. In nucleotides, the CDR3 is TGTGCCAGCAGCGTAGGGGGGCTAAGCAATCAGCCCCAGCATTAT.

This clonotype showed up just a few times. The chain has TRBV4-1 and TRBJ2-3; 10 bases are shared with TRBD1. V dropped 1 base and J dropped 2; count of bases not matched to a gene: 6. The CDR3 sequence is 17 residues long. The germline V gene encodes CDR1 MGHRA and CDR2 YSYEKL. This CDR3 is CASSQASDRGFTDTQYF. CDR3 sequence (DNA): TGCGCCAGCAGCCAAGCTTCGGACAGGGGGTTCACAGATACGCAGTATTTT.

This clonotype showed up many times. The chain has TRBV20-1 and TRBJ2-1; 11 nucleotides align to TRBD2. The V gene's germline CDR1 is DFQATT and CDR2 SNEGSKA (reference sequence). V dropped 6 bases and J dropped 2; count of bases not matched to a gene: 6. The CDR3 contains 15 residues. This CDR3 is CSASSGGAPYNEQFF. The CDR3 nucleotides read TGCAGTGCCAGTAGCGGGGGGGCCCCCTACAATGAGCAGTTCTTC.

For the CDR3, the DNA is TGCAGTGCTAGAGCCGACTCTAACACTGAAGCTTTCTTT. Protein product: CSARADSNTEAFF. The V gene is TRBV20-1, the J gene TRBJ1-1; D unresolved. CDR3 length: 13 amino acids. Trimming removed 1 base at V and 2 bases at J, with 8 bases between. Germline V lookup: CDR1 DFQATT, CDR2 SNEGSKA (reference sequence).

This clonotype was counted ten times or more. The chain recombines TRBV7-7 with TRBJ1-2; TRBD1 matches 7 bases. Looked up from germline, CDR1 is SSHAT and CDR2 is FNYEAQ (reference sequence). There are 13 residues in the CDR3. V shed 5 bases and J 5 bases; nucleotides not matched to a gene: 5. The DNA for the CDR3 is TGTGCCAGCAGCCCATTGACAGGGTATGGCTACACCTTC. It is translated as CASSPLTGYGYTF.

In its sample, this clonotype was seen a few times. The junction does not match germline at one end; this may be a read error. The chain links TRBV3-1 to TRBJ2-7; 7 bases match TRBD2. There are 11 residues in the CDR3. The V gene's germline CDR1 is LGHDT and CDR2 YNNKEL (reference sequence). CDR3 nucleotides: TGTGCCAGCAGCCCCGGAGCGGGACTTCTCTTC. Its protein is CASSPGAGLLF.

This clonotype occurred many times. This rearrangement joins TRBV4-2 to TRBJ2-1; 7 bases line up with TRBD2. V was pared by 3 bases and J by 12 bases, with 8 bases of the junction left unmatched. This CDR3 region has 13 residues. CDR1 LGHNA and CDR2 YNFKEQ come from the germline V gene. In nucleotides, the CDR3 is TGTGCCAGCAGCCAGGGAAAGCGGGGAGGGCAGTTCTTC. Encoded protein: CASSQGKRGGQFF.

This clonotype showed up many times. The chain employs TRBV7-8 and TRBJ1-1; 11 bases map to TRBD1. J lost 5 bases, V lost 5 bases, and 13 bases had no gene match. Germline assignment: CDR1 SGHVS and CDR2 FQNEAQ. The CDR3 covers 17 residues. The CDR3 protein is CASSPRTGGSGGTEAFF. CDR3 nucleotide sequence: TGTGCCAGCAGCCCGCGGACAGGGGGCTCCGGTGGGACTGAAGCTTTCTTT.

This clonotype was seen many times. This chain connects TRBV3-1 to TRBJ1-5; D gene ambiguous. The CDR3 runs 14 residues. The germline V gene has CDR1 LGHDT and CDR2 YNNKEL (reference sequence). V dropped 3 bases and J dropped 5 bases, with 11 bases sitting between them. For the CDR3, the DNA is TGTGCCAGCAGCCAGGGCGTAGCCCATCAGCCCCAGCATTTT. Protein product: CASSQGVAHQPQHF. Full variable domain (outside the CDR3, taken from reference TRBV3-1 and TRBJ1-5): DTAVSQTPKYLVTQMGNDKSIKCEQNLGHDTMYWYKQDSKKFLKIMFSYNNKELIINETVPNRFSPKSPDKAHLNLHINSLELGDSAVYFCASSQGVAHQPQHFGDGTRLSIL.

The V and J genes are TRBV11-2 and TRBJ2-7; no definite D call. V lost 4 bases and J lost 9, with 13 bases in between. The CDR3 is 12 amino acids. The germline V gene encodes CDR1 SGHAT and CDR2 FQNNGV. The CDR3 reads CASSSDQWRQYV. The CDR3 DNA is TGTGCCAGCAGCTCCGACCAGTGGCGGCAGTACGTC.

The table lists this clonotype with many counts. The CDR3 reads CASSLTSGEYNEQFF. CDR3 nucleotides: TGTGCCAGCAGCCTGACTAGCGGGGAGTACAATGAGCAGTTCTTC. The V gene is TRBV12-3 or TRBV12-4, the J gene TRBJ2-1, with 11 bases fitting TRBD2. The CDR3 is 15 amino acids. The trim removed 6 bases at V and 4 bases at J, leaving 5 bases unmatched.

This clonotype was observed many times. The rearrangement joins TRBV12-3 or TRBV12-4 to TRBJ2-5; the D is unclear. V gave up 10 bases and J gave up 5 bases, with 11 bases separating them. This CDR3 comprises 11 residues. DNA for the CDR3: TGTGCCACCTCCTTTGGGGAGACCCAGTACTTC. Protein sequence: CATSFGETQYF.

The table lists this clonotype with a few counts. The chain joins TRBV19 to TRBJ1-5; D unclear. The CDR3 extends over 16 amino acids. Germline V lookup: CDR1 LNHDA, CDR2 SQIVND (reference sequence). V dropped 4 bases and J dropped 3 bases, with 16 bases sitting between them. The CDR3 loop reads CASSTLGEGPNQPQHF. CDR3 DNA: TGTGCCAGTAGTACCCTCGGGGAAGGACCCAATCAGCCCCAGCATTTT.

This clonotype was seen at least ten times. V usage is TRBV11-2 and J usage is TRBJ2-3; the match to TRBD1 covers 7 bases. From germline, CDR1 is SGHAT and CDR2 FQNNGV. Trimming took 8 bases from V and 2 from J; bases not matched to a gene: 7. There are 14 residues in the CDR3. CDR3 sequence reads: CASVPGQPTDTQYF. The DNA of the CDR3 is TGTGCCAGCGTCCCGGGACAGCCCACAGATACGCAGTATTTT.

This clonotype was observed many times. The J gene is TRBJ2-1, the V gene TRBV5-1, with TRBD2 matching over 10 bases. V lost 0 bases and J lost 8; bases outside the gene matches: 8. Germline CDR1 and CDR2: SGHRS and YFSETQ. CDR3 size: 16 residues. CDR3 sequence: CASSLALAGVVDEQFF. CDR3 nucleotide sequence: TGCGCCAGCAGCTTGGCCCTAGCGGGAGTAGTGGATGAGCAGTTCTTC.

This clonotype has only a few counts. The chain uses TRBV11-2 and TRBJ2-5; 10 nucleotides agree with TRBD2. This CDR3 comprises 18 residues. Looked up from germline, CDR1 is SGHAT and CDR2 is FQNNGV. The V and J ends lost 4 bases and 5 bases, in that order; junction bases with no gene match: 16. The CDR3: CASSSYYHIAGGTETQYF. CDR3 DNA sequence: TGTGCCAGCAGCTCTTATTACCACATAGCGGGAGGCACGGAGACCCAGTACTTC.

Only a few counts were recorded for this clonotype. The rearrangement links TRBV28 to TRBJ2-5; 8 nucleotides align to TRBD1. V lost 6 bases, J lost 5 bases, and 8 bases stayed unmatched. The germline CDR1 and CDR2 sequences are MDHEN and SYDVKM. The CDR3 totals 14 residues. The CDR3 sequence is CASSPQGAGETQYF. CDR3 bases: TGTGCCAGCAGCCCTCAGGGGGCCGGGGAGACCCAGTACTTC.

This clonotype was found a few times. CDR3 sequence reads: CSARGTSYNSPLHF. DNA of the CDR3: TGCAGTGCTAGAGGGACATCTTATAATTCACCCCTCCACTTT. The chain combines TRBV20-1 with TRBJ1-6; weak D call: TRBD1 (5 bases). CDR1 is DFQATT, CDR2 SNEGSKA, per germline (reference sequence). The CDR3 is 14 amino acids. Trimming took 1 base from V and 4 from J, leaving 8 bases between them.